One and the same sample provided the 30 T cell receptor beta chains below, sequenced in a study of blood T cell repertoires in COVID-19. Assay: immunoSEQ multiplex PCR; the TCRdb copy retains only in-frame clones and omits some. This table holds 200,000 to 300,000 clones, roughly 88% found once. Sequenced sample: PBMCs or T cells enriched from blood (not recorded which). The source of these receptors is a woman in her forties with acute COVID-19.

V gene TRBV7-9 combines with J gene TRBJ2-4, with 7 positions matching TRBD1. The CDR3 loop spans 15 amino acids. Germline loops: CDR1 SEHNR, CDR2 FQNEAQ (reference sequence). The ends lost 3 bases at V and 6 bases at J; junction bases unmatched: 8. The CDR3 spells CASSFPLRQGNIQYF. As DNA, the CDR3 is TGTGCCAGCAGCTTCCCCCTGAGACAGGGAAACATTCAGTACTTC.

Only one count was recorded for this clone. The sample carries other DNA sequences with the same CDR3. The V call is TRBV19, the J call TRBJ2-2; weak D call: TRBD2 (7 bases). Germline assignment: CDR1 LNHDA and CDR2 SQIVND (reference sequence). Trimming took off 3 bases at V and 2 bases at J, with 10 bases between the two ends. The CDR3 consists of 15 residues. The CDR3 nucleotides read TGTGCCAGTAGTATCCGGGGGGCTAACACCGGGGAGCTGTTTTTT. It is translated as CASSIRGANTGELFF.

V usage is TRBV6-1 and J usage is TRBJ1-5; 9 bases fit TRBD1. Germline V CDR1 and CDR2: MNHNS, SASEGT. This CDR3 has 16 amino acids. V lost 2 bases, J lost 5 bases, and 7 bases stayed unmatched. In DNA form, the CDR3 reads TGTGCCAGCAGTGAATGGGGGACAGGGACCGATCAGCCCCAGCATTTT. Translating gives CASSEWGTGTDQPQHF.

The V and J genes are TRBV14 and TRBJ1-1, with unresolved D. The CDR3 has 19 residues. CDR1 and CDR2 from the germline V gene are SGHDN and FVKESK. V was shortened by 3 bases and J by 0 bases, with 23 bases between the two germline ends. The CDR3 coding sequence is TGTGCCAGCAGCCAGGATCCCAAGGCCTTTGGAGGGATGAACACTGAAGCTTTCTTT. This codes for CASSQDPKAFGGMNTEAFF.

The chain couples TRBV19 to TRBJ1-6, with unresolved D. With 4 bases removed from V and 9 bases from J, the gap between germline ends came to 19 bases. Germline values: CDR1 LNHDA, CDR2 SQIVND (reference sequence). The length of the CDR3 is 16 residues. DNA for the CDR3: TGTGCCAGTAGTAACCAGGCGAACGTCATTGGTTCACCCCTCCACTTT. This sequence encodes CASSNQANVIGSPLHF.

The rearrangement joins TRBV7-9 to TRBJ2-2; 11 bases line up with TRBD2. V was pared by 7 bases and J by 3 bases, with 13 bases of the junction left unmatched. The CDR3 totals 18 residues. The V gene's germline CDR1 is SEHNR and CDR2 FQNEAQ (reference sequence). The CDR3 loop is CASIPYRGLAEHTGELFF. CDR3 sequence (DNA): TGTGCCAGCATCCCTTATCGGGGACTAGCGGAGCACACCGGGGAGCTGTTTTTT.

The V call is TRBV11-2, the J call TRBJ2-5; TRBD2 agrees at 7 bases. The V and J ends lost 2 bases and 5 bases, in that order; junction bases with no gene match: 8. CDR3 size: 15 residues. The germline V gene encodes CDR1 SGHAT and CDR2 FQNNGV. CDR3 in DNA: TGTGCCAGCAGCTTAAGGCCACGGGGGGACGAGACCCAGTACTTC. Translated, it gives CASSLRPRGDETQYF.

The gene calls are TRBV29-1 and TRBJ2-3; 11 nucleotides match TRBD2. Unmatched junction bases numbered 10, after V lost 7 bases and J lost 1 base. This CDR3 has 16 amino acids. Germline V gene sequence: CDR1 SQVTM, CDR2 ANQGSEA. The DNA of the CDR3 is TGCAGCGCGGGACAGATACTAGCGGGAGGCACAGATACGCAGTATTTT. Its translation: CSAGQILAGGTDTQYF.

The chain joins TRBV30 to TRBJ2-2; TRBD1 matches at 7 bases. V was pared by 0 bases and J by 3 bases, with 4 bases of the junction left unmatched. Germline V gene data show CDR1 as GTSNPN and CDR2 as SVGIG (reference sequence). The CDR3 spans 15 residues. The CDR3 protein is CAWSVLQGYTGELFF. The DNA of the CDR3 is TGTGCCTGGAGTGTACTACAGGGGTACACCGGGGAGCTGTTTTTT. The full variable domain, in which reference TRBV30 and TRBJ2-2 provide the parts outside the CDR3, is SQTIHQWPATLVQPVGSPLSLECTVEGTSNPNLYWYRQAAGRGLQLLFYSVGIGQISSEVPQNLSASRPQDRQFILSSKKLLLSDSGFYLCAWSVLQGYTGELFFGEGSRLTVL.

J is TRBJ1-1 and V is TRBV10-3; 10 nucleotides line up with TRBD1. The CDR3 length is 17 residues. Germline V CDR1 and CDR2: ENHRY, SYGVKD. V was clipped by 6 bases and J by 4 bases; unmatched bases: 14. The CDR3 DNA is TGTGCCATCAGGCTTGTTGGACAGGGGGTGGGTGGCACTGAAGCTTTCTTT. Residues: CAIRLVGQGVGGTEAFF.

This chain connects TRBV27 to TRBJ2-2; D is possibly TRBD1 (6 bases). This CDR3 contains 13 residues. With 0 bases removed from V and 12 bases from J, the gap between germline ends came to 11 bases. Germline CDR1 MNHEY, CDR2 SMNVEV (reference sequence). Here the CDR3 reads CASSLSNRAKLFF. CDR3 nucleotide sequence: TGTGCCAGCAGTTTATCGAACAGGGCGAAGCTGTTTTTT.

This clone has a single count. This chain connects TRBV21-1 to TRBJ2-1; the table gives TRBD2 as D, unverified against the DNA. TRBV21-1 is a known pseudogene. The CDR3 consists of 17 residues. CDR3 sequence (DNA): TGTGCCAGCGCAAGTCGGCTAGCGGGAGGTCTCTACAATGAGCAGTTCTTC. Translation gives CASASRLAGGLYNEQFF.

This clone is a singleton in its sample. CDR3 nucleotides: TGTGCCAGCAGCAGGGACTCCGCAGATACGCAGTATTTT. This encodes CASSRDSADTQYF. This chain uses TRBV3-1 (or the pseudogene TRBV3-2) with TRBJ2-3, with D tentatively TRBD2 (6 bases). This CDR3 comprises 13 residues. Germline-derived CDR1 and CDR2 are LGHDT and YNNKEL (reference sequence). V was shortened by 5 bases and J by 4 bases, with 10 bases between the two germline ends.

The J gene is TRBJ2-1, the V gene TRBV5-1; 8 bases fit TRBD2. Germline CDR1 and CDR2: SGHRS and YFSETQ. The CDR3 totals 15 residues. V was pared by 4 bases and J by 6 bases, with 9 bases of the junction left unmatched. CDR3: CASSGGLGSRNEQFF. For the CDR3, the DNA is TGCGCCAGCAGCGGGGGACTAGGGAGCCGCAATGAGCAGTTCTTC.

The chain couples TRBV30 to TRBJ1-2; TRBD1 might be the D (6 bases). Germline CDR1 and CDR2: GTSNPN and SVGIG (reference sequence). CDR3 length: 14 amino acids. Trimming left V 2 bases short and J 6 bases short, with 16 bases between. The CDR3 loop is CAWSSHTGLHGYTF. The CDR3 DNA reads as TGTGCCTGGAGTAGTCATACAGGGTTGCATGGCTACACCTTC.

V is TRBV29-1 and J is TRBJ1-4; 10 positions agree with TRBD1. Germline values: CDR1 SQVTM, CDR2 ANQGSEA. V gave up 7 bases and J gave up 6 bases; unmatched junction bases: 8. There are 14 residues in the CDR3. The CDR3 DNA reads as TGCAGCGCCGAATCCGGGACAGGGGATGAAAAACTGTTTTTT. This gives the protein CSAESGTGDEKLFF.

This sequence joins TRBV5-1 and TRBJ2-5; 9 positions match TRBD2. Germline values: CDR1 SGHRS, CDR2 YFSETQ. V gave up 5 bases and J gave up 5 bases; unmatched junction bases: 4. There are 13 residues in the CDR3. The CDR3 sequence: CASRRTSVETQYF. CDR3 sequence (DNA): TGCGCCAGCAGGCGGACTAGCGTCGAGACCCAGTACTTC.

The chain combines TRBV7-2 with TRBJ2-1, with 10 bases identical to TRBD2. The length of the CDR3 is 16 residues. V gave up 1 base and J gave up 5 bases; unmatched junction bases: 5. Germline V gives CDR1 SGHTA, CDR2 FQGNSA. The CDR3 loop is CASSLGAGGSHNEQFF. The CDR3 coding sequence is TGTGCCAGCAGCTTAGGAGCGGGAGGGTCCCACAATGAGCAGTTCTTC.

V and J are TRBV5-8 and TRBJ2-1; 9 bases match TRBD2. Germline CDR1 reads SGHTS; CDR2 reads YDEGEE. V gave up 0 bases and J gave up 4 bases; unmatched junction bases: 2. CDR3 length: 15 residues. For the CDR3, the DNA is TGTGCCAGCAGCTTGGGGCTAGCGGGATACAATGAGCAGTTCTTC. This encodes CASSLGLAGYNEQFF.

The V call is TRBV6-5, the J call TRBJ1-1, with TRBD1 identical over 7 bases. The CDR3 runs to 15 residues. The V segment lost 5 bases and the J segment 0 bases; nucleotides outside the gene matches: 6. CDR1 is MNHEY and CDR2 is SVGAGI in the germline V gene. The CDR3 nucleotides are TGTGCCAGCAGTCCAGGGGGGTACCTGAACACTGAAGCTTTCTTT. Amino acids: CASSPGGYLNTEAFF.

This clone has a single count. This chain uses TRBV7-9 with TRBJ2-1, with TRBD2 matching over 13 bases. The CDR3 totals 16 residues. With V trimmed by 1 base and J by 9 bases, 6 bases remained unmatched. From germline, CDR1 is SEHNR and CDR2 FQNEAQ (reference sequence). Written as DNA, the CDR3 is TGTGCCAGCAGCTTAGATGGGACTAGCGGGGTGGGTGAGCAGTTCTTC. This codes for CASSLDGTSGVGEQFF.

V and J are TRBV5-4 and TRBJ1-1; no firm D call. The CDR3 consists of 15 residues. V lost 1 base to trimming and J lost 0 bases, with 10 bases between them. Germline V gene lookup returns CDR1 SGHNT and CDR2 YYREEE (reference sequence). The CDR3 here is CASSLRGALNTEAFF. CDR3 sequence (DNA): TGTGCCAGCAGCTTGCGCGGAGCCTTGAACACTGAAGCTTTCTTT.

This chain connects TRBV15 to TRBJ1-2; no clear D. The V and J ends lost 0 bases and 2 bases respectively, with 13 bases between them. The CDR3 is 16 amino acids. The germline CDR1 and CDR2 sequences are LNHNV and YYDKDF (reference sequence). The DNA of the CDR3 is TGTGCCACCAGCAGAGATACGCGGGGATCGAACTATGGCTACACCTTC. Amino acid sequence: CATSRDTRGSNYGYTF.

The chain employs TRBV24-1 and TRBJ1-1; D may be TRBD1 (6 bases). Germline V lookup: CDR1 KGHDR, CDR2 SFDVKD. This CDR3 region has 14 residues. The V and J ends lost 4 bases and 8 bases respectively, with 16 bases between them. The CDR3 here is CATSESTGLPEAFF. The CDR3 DNA reads TGTGCCACCAGTGAATCTACAGGGCTCCCCGAAGCTTTCTTT.

The chain has TRBV5-1 and TRBJ1-1, with 8 bases lining up with TRBD1. The CDR3 contains 15 residues. The V gene's germline CDR1 is SGHRS and CDR2 YFSETQ. Trimming took 3 bases from V and 5 from J; bases not matched to a gene: 9. The CDR3 DNA sequence: TGCGCCAGCAGCTCTACCACAGGGGGTGGAACTGAAGCTTTCTTT. It specifies CASSSTTGGGTEAFF.

V and J are TRBV7-2 and TRBJ1-6; tentative D call: TRBD1 (5 bases). The CDR3 loop spans 18 amino acids. Germline V gene data show CDR1 as SGHTA and CDR2 as FQGNSA. V was shortened by 0 bases and J by 0 bases, with 12 bases between the two germline ends. The CDR3 here is CASSLAPRASSYNSPLHF. The CDR3 nucleotides are TGTGCCAGCAGCTTAGCCCCCAGGGCTAGCTCCTATAATTCACCCCTCCACTTT.

The chain links TRBV11-3 to TRBJ1-2; D may be TRBD1 (6 bases). The germline V and J ends were trimmed by 5 bases and 4 bases, with 14 bases remaining between them. Germline lookup yields CDR1 SGHNT and CDR2 YENEEA. The CDR3 loop spans 14 amino acids. The CDR3 protein is CASSPGGGSYGYTF. The CDR3 DNA reads as TGTGCCAGCAGCCCTGGGGGCGGTTCCTATGGCTACACCTTC.

The chain carries TRBV7-9 and TRBJ1-2; unclear D gene. CDR3 length equals 14 residues. V was trimmed by 0 bases and J by 13 bases, leaving 18 bases between them. Germline V gene lookup returns CDR1 SEHNR and CDR2 FQNEAQ (reference sequence). The chain's CDR3 is CASSLAGRPLRCTF. The CDR3 region has the DNA TGTGCCAGCAGCTTAGCGGGCAGACCCCTTAGGTGCACCTTC.

The chain links TRBV30 to TRBJ1-2; 8 bases map to TRBD1. Germline V gene sequence: CDR1 GTSNPN, CDR2 SVGIG (reference sequence). The CDR3 spans 10 residues. J gave up 4 bases and V 8 bases, and 0 bases lay outside the gene matches. CDR3 sequence reads: CAGTGYGYTF. CDR3 bases: TGTGCCGGGACAGGCTATGGCTACACCTTC.

The chain has TRBV7-2 and TRBJ1-5; 7 nucleotides align to TRBD1. CDR1 SGHTA and CDR2 FQGNSA come from the germline V gene. The CDR3 consists of 16 residues. J lost 3 bases, V lost 0 bases, and 5 bases had no gene match. The CDR3 loop is CASSLAVTGLNQPQHF. The CDR3 DNA reads as TGTGCCAGCAGCTTAGCGGTGACAGGGCTCAATCAGCCCCAGCATTTT. Full variable domain (remainder filled in from reference TRBV7-2 and TRBJ1-5): GAGVSQSPSNKVTEKGKDVELRCDPISGHTALYWYRQSLGQGLEFLIYFQGNSAPDKSGLPSDRFSAERTGGSVSTLTIQRTQQEDSAVYLCASSLAVTGLNQPQHFGDGTRLSIL.